This TCR beta chain comes out of a study of blood T cell repertoires in COVID-19. Study at large: T cells, B-cell-depleted T cells, or PBMCs supplied cDNA or gDNA.

Across about two dozen US areas, participants ranged in age from about 18 to 89 years. Donors were grouped by their self-reported clinical history. Germline V gene sequence: CDR1 MGHDK, CDR2 SYGVNS. The CDR3 has 13 residues. Trimming stripped 6 bases from V and 5 bases from J, with 11 bases between. Original processing methods: Cell counts per sample came from amplifying reference gene primers. Sequencing was performed with immunoSEQ multiplex PCR; in TCRdb, only in-frame clones are kept and a portion is missing. V and J calls and clone size come straight from that table; D and trimming were deduced from the DNA. The sample holds 300,000 to 350,000 clones, roughly 89% seen once.

This clonotype was obtained from a woman younger than 35 with acute COVID-19. The V and J genes are TRBV25-1 and TRBJ2-1; a weak D match, TRBD1 (6 bases). Specimen: PBMCs or T cells enriched from blood (not recorded which). Here the CDR3 DNA reads TGTGCCAGCAGCAGGGGATCCCACAATGAGCAGTTCTTC. Translating gives CASSRGSHNEQFF. Together with reference TRBV25-1 and TRBJ2-1, the CDR3 gives the full variable domain: EADIYQTPRYLVIGTGKKITLECSQTMGHDKMYWYQQDPGMELHLIHYSYGVNSTEKGDLSSESTVSRIRTEHFPLTLESARPSHTSQYLCASSRGSHNEQFFGPGTRLTVL.